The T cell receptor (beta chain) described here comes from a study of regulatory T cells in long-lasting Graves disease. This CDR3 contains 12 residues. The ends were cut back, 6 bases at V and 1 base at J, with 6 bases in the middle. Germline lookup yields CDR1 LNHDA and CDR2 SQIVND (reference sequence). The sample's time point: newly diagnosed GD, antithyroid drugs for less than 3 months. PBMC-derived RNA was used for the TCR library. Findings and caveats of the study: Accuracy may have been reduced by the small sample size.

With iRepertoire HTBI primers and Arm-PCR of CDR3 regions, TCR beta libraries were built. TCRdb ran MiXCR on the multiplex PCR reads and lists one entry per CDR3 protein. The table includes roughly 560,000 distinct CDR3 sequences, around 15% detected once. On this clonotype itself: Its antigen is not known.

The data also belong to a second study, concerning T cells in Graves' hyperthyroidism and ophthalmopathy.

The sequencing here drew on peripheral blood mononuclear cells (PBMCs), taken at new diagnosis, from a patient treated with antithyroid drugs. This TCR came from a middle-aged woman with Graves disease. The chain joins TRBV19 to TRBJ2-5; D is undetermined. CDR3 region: CASRDFQETQYF. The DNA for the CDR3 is TGTGCCAGTAGGGATTTCCAAGAGACCCAGTACTTC. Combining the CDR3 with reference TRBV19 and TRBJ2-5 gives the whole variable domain DGGITQSPKYLFRKEGQNVTLSCEQNLNHDAMYWYRQDPGQGLRLIYYSQIVNDFQKGDIAEGYSVSREKKESFPLTVTSAQKNPTAFYLCASRDFQETQYFGPGTRLLVL.